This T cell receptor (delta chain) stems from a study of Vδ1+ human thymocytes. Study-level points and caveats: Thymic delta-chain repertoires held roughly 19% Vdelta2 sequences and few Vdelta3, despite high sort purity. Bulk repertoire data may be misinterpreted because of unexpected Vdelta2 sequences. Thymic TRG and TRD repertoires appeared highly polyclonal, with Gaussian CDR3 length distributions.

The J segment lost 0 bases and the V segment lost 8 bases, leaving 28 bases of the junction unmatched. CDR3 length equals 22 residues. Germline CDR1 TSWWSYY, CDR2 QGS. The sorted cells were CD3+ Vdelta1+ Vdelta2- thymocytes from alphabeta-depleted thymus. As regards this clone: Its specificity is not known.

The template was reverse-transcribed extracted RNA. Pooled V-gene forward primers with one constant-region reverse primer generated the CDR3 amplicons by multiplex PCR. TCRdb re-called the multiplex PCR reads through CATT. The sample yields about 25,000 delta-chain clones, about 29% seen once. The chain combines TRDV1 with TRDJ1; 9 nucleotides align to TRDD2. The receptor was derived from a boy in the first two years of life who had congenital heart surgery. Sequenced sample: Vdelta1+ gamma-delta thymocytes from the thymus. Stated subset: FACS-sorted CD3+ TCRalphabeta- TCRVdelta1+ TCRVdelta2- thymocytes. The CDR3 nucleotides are TGTGCTCTTTTCCGGGACGACCTTCCTACGACGGCCCCTAAGATTTACACCGATAAACTCATCTTT. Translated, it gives CALFRDDLPTTAPKIYTDKLIF.